This T cell receptor (beta chain) was obtained from a study of blood T cell repertoires in COVID-19. V dropped 4 bases and J dropped 7 bases, with 10 bases sitting between them. There are 13 residues in the CDR3. Germline CDR1 and CDR2: MGHDK and SYGVNS. TCRdb's copy holds only in-frame clones and misses some; the assay was immunoSEQ multiplex PCR. The table lists over 90,000 clones, approximately 92% of them singletons. The rearrangement uses TRBV25-1 and TRBJ2-2, with D perhaps matching TRBD2 (5 bases). The TCR originated in a woman in her forties or fifties with COVID-19, enrolled during active disease. The sequencing sample was made of peripheral blood. The CDR3 reads CASSVGEGGELFF. The CDR3 nucleotides are TGTGCCAGCAGTGTGGGAGAAGGCGGGGAGCTGTTTTTT.